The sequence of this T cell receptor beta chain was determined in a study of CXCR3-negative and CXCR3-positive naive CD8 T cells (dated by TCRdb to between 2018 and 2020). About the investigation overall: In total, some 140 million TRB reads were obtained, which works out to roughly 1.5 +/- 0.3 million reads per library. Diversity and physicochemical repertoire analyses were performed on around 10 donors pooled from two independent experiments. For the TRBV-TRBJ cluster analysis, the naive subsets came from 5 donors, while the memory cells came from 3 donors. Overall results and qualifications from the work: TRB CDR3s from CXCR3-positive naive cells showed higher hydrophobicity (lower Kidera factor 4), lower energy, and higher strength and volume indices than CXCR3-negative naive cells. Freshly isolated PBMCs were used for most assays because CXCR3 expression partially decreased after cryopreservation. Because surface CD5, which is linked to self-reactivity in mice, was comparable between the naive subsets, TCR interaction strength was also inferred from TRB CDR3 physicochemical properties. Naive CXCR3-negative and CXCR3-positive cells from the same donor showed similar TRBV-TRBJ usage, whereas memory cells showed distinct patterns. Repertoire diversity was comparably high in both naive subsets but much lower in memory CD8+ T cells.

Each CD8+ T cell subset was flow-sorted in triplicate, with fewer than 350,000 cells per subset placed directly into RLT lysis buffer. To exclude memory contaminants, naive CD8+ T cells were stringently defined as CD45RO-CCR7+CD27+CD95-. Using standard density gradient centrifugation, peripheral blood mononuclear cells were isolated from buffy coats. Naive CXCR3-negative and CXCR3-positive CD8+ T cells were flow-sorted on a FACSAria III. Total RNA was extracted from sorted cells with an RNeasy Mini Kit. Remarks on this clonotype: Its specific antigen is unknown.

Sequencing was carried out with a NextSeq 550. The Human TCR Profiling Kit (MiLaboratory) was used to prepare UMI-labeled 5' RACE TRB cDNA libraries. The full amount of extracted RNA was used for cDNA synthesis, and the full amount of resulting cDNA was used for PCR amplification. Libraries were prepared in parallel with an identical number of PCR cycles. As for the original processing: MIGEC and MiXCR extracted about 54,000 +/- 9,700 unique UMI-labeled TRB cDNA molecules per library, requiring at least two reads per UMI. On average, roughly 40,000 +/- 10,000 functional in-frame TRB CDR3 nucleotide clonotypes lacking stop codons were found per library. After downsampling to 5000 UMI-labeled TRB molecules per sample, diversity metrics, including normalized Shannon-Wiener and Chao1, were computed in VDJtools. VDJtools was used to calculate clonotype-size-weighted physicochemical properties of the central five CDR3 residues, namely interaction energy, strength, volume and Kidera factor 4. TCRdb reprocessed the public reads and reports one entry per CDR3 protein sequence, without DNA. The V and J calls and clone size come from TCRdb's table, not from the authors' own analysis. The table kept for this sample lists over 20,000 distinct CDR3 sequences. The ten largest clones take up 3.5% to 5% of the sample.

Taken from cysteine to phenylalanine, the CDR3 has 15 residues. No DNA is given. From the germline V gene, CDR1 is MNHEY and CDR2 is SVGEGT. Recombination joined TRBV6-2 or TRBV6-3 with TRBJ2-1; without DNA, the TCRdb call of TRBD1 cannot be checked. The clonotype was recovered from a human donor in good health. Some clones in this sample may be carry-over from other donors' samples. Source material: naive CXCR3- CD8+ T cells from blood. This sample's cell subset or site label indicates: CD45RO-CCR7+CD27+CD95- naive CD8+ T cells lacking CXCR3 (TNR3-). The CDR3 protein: CASSYVGAPLDEQFF.